What follows describes a single TCR beta chain. Trimming at V came to 2 bases and at J to 6 bases, leaving 13 bases not matched to a gene. CDR1 is SGHVS, CDR2 FNYEAQ, per germline. The CDR3 covers 16 residues. The data belong to a study of blood T cell repertoires in COVID-19. Adults between about 18 and 89 years of age took part from 20 to 25 US areas. The method was immunoSEQ multiplex PCR; TCRdb's version includes in-frame clones alone and lacks a portion of them. The top ten clones hold 6.8% of a sample with about 220,000 clones, around 83% of them seen once. Sequencing was done on a sample of PBMCs or T cells enriched from blood (not recorded which). The sequence was obtained from a woman between 35 and 50 years old who had recovered from COVID-19. The rearrangement links TRBV7-6 to TRBJ2-7; 7 bases align to TRBD2. The CDR3 coding sequence is TGTGCCAGCAGCTTATTACCCCGGGAGGCCGGGGTCGAGCAGTACTTC. It codes for CASSLLPREAGVEQYF.